This is a list of T cell receptor beta chains from one sample in a study of shared clonotypes between healthy human individuals. Sequencing used immunoSEQ multiplex PCR; TCRdb keeps in-frame clones, though not all of them. The sample lists roughly 2 million clones; over 85% were seen once. The sample consisted of naive CD4+ T cells sorted from blood. Every receptor here comes from a man between 18 and 29 years old in good health. The CDR3 runs from the conserved cysteine through the conserved F or W.

V	J	CDR3
TRBV5-4	TRBJ1-2	CASSEAGNSLNYGYTF
TRBV7-2	TRBJ2-7	CASSPLWTHTYEQYF
TRBV11-3	TRBJ2-1	CASSLGARNEQFF
TRBV5-1	TRBJ2-1	CASSLAGTSNNEQFF
TRBV6-5	TRBJ1-1	CASSRGQMNTEAFF
TRBV7-8	TRBJ1-6	CASSLEPDWVGIDSPLHF
TRBV5-4	TRBJ2-6	CASSRDRTVATGANVLTF
TRBV5-1	TRBJ1-1	CASIDGTSEAFF
TRBV28	TRBJ1-4	CASSSGAAGEKLFF
TRBV5-6	TRBJ2-7	CASSLETPYEQYF
TRBV2	TRBJ1-5	CASSRDNQPQHF
TRBV29-1	TRBJ2-4	CSVVGGAKNIQYF
TRBV5-1	TRBJ2-5	CASSLGAGTSGHRTQYF
TRBV2	TRBJ1-1	CASSGQGLQGEAFF
TRBV19	TRBJ1-5	CASSIGDRDRQPQHF
TRBV9	TRBJ1-3	CASSPGSGGNTIYF
TRBV5-1	TRBJ2-1	CASSSGSLYNEQFF
TRBV15	TRBJ2-7	CATSRRYSSGGSYEQYF
TRBV5-1	TRBJ2-3	CASSLATSGGHTDTQYF
TRBV28	TRBJ1-2	CASSSSGGDYGYTF
TRBV10-2	TRBJ1-1	CASSESLNTEAFF
TRBV7-3	TRBJ1-1	CASSLGTGVSEAFF
TRBV11-3	TRBJ2-7	CASSLEDQAYEQYF
TRBV28	TRBJ2-2	CASSPGQVGTGELFF
TRBV2	TRBJ1-6	CASVGGGYNSPLHF
TRBV10-1	TRBJ2-6	CARVKGFSGANVLTF
TRBV7-2	TRBJ2-3	CASSLGGFTDTQYF
TRBV19	TRBJ2-1	CASSIDTGTISSYNEQFF
TRBV6-5	TRBJ2-1	CASSTPPGNEQFF